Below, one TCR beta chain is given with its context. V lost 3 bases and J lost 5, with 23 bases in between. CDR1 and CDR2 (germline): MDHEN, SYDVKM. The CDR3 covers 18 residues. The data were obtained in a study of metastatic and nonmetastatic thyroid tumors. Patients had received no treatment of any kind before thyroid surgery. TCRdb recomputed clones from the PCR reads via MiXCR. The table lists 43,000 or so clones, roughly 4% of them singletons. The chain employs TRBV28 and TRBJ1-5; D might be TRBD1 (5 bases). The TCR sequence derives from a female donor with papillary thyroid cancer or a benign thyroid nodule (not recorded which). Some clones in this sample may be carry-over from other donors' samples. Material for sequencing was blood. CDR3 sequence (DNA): TGTGCCAGCAGTTTTAGGAGGGGAAAACTCGGCTTTTATCAGCCCCAGCATTTT. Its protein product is CASSFRRGKLGFYQPQHF.